This T cell receptor beta chain comes out of a study of blood T cell repertoires in COVID-19. Only in-frame clones appear in the TCRdb table, and some are missing; sequencing was by immunoSEQ multiplex PCR. This sample carries 60,000 to 70,000 clones, approximately 85% of them seen once, and the ten largest clones take 40% to 45%. V gave up 2 bases and J gave up 8 bases, with 13 bases separating them. The germline V gene encodes CDR1 SGHDT and CDR2 YYEEEE. CDR3 length: 13 residues. The gene calls are TRBV5-6 and TRBJ1-1; no reliable D call. Sequencing was carried out using peripheral blood. This TCR was sampled from a woman between 55 and 75 years old with COVID-19, enrolled during active disease. CDR3: CASSFSWVEEAFF. In DNA form, the CDR3 reads TGTGCCAGCAGCTTTTCTTGGGTGGAGGAAGCTTTCTTT.